This T cell receptor beta chain was sequenced for a study of T cell responses to AZD1222 COVID-19 vaccine. The wider study: Doses given second, at about 4 or about 12 weeks, were pooled.

With regard to this clone: What it binds is unknown.

TCRdb keeps only in-frame clones here, not all; method: immunoSEQ multiplex PCR. The sample holds roughly 28,000 clones; roughly 90% are singletons and the top ten take around 1.2%. Per the germline V gene, CDR1 is MNHEY and CDR2 is SVGAGI. The junction had 5 bases not matched to a gene; V was cut back by 4 bases and J by 4 bases. This CDR3 contains 15 residues. Findings of the study overall: Donors skewed white British and female; clonal diversity was possibly underestimated.

The specimen comprised peripheral blood, sampled on day 0 of AZD1222 vaccination. The sequence derives from an adult in good health. This chain joins TRBV6-5 and TRBJ1-4; 8 nucleotides align to TRBD1. This CDR3 is CASSFRQGRNEKLFF. CDR3 DNA: TGTGCCAGCAGTTTCCGACAGGGGCGTAATGAAAAACTGTTTTTT.